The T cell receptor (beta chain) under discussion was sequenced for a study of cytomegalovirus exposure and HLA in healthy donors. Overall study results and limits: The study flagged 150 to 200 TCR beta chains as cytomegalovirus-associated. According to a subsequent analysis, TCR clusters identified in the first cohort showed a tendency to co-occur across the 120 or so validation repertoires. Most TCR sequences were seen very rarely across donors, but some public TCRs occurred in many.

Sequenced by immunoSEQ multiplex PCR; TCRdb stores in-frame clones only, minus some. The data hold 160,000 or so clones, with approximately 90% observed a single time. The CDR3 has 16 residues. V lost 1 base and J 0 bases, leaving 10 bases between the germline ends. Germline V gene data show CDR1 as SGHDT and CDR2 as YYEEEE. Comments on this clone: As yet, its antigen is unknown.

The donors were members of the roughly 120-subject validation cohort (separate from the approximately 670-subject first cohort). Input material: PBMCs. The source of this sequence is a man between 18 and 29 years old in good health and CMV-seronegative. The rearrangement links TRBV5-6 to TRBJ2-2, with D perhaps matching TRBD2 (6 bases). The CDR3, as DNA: TGTGCCAGCAGCTTGAGGAGGGTGGCGAACACCGGGGAGCTGTTTTTT. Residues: CASSLRRVANTGELFF.